This entry lists 20 T cell receptor beta chains sequenced from one sample in a study of technical replicates of blood from a handful of donors. The method was immunoSEQ multiplex PCR; TCRdb's version includes in-frame clones alone and lacks a portion of them. The repertoire holds almost 90,000 clones, with roughly 94% as singletons. Specimen: T cells isolated from PBMCs. These receptors all stem from a human donor in good health.

V is TRBV10-2 and J is TRBJ2-1; D perhaps matches TRBD2 (6 bases). Per germline, CDR1 WSHSY and CDR2 SAAADI. CDR3 length: 15 residues. V gave up 3 bases and J gave up 8 bases, with 17 bases separating them. The CDR3 protein is CASSDLAEPKDEQFF. CDR3 DNA: TGCGCCAGCAGTGACTTAGCGGAACCTAAGGATGAGCAGTTCTTC.

This clone was seen just once. This chain joins TRBV28 and TRBJ2-7; 9 nucleotides align to TRBD1. Trimming removed 6 bases from V and 1 base from J; junction bases left unmatched: 4. Germline V gene data show CDR1 as MDHEN and CDR2 as SYDVKM. CDR3 length equals 14 residues. CDR3 loop: CASRDRGSSYEQYF. CDR3 sequence (DNA): TGTGCCAGCAGAGACAGGGGGAGTTCCTACGAGCAGTACTTC.

The chain joins TRBV30 to TRBJ2-7, with 9 bases lining up with TRBD2. The CDR3 has 18 residues. V shed 2 bases and J 3 bases; nucleotides not matched to a gene: 17. Germline loops: CDR1 GTSNPN, CDR2 SVGIG (reference sequence). CDR3 nucleotides: TGTGCCTGGAGTTCGGGTCTTCAAAGGACTAGCGAACGCTACGAGCAGTACTTC. Translation: CAWSSGLQRTSERYEQYF.

The V gene is TRBV28, the J gene TRBJ1-2; a possible D gene is TRBD1 (6 bases). CDR1 and CDR2 from the germline V gene are MDHEN and SYDVKM. The germline V and J ends were trimmed by 5 bases and 4 bases, with 8 bases remaining between them. The CDR3 totals 12 residues. CDR3 DNA sequence: TGTGCCAGCAGTCAACAGGGCTATGGCTACACCTTC. The encoded protein is CASSQQGYGYTF.

This clone was recorded only once. The chain carries TRBV20-1 and TRBJ2-1; D ambiguous. V lost 2 bases to trimming and J lost 14 bases, with 13 bases between them. The length of the CDR3 is 11 residues. Germline V CDR1 and CDR2: DFQATT, SNEGSKA (reference sequence). The CDR3 loop is CSARTMEMEFF. CDR3 in DNA: TGCAGTGCTAGAACTATGGAGATGGAGTTCTTC.

The rearrangement links TRBV4-2 to TRBJ1-4, with a weak D call TRBD1 (5 bases). This CDR3 has 16 amino acids. Germline V gives CDR1 LGHNA, CDR2 YNFKEQ. Trimming pared 0 bases from V and 7 bases from J, leaving 15 bases between. The CDR3 sequence is CASSQDLRGEGEKLFF. CDR3 bases: TGTGCCAGCAGCCAAGATCTTCGAGGGGAGGGTGAAAAACTGTTTTTT.

The chain carries TRBV28 and TRBJ2-7; TRBD1 matches 8 bases. The germline CDR1 and CDR2 sequences are MDHEN and SYDVKM. Trimming cost V 5 bases and J 1 base; bases outside gene matches: 7. This CDR3 has 15 residues. The CDR3 DNA sequence: TGTGCCAGCAGTCCTCCCAGGGACAGGTCCTACGAGCAGTACTTC. Translating gives CASSPPRDRSYEQYF.

CDR3 nucleotide sequence: TGTGCCAGTAGTATTCAAGCGGGCCCTTCTCCCAATGAGCAGTTCTTC. It yields the protein CASSIQAGPSPNEQFF. The rearrangement joins TRBV19 to TRBJ2-1, with D tentatively TRBD2 (6 bases). CDR1 is LNHDA, CDR2 SQIVND, per germline (reference sequence). V was clipped by 3 bases and J by 6 bases, with 18 bases between them. This CDR3 region has 16 residues. Together with reference TRBV19 and TRBJ2-1, the CDR3 gives the full variable domain: DGGITQSPKYLFRKEGQNVTLSCEQNLNHDAMYWYRQDPGQGLRLIYYSQIVNDFQKGDIAEGYSVSREKKESFPLTVTSAQKNPTAFYLCASSIQAGPSPNEQFFGPGTRLTVL.

V is TRBV19 and J is TRBJ2-1, with 12 bases matching TRBD2. V shed 7 bases, J shed 7 bases, and the junction held 8 bases outside the gene matches. The CDR3 length is 15 residues. Germline lookup yields CDR1 LNHDA and CDR2 SQIVND (reference sequence). CDR3 residues: CASKRLAGDSNEQFF. The CDR3, as DNA: TGTGCCAGTAAAAGACTAGCGGGAGATTCGAATGAGCAGTTCTTC.

The chain uses TRBV30 and TRBJ2-1, with D unclear. The CDR3 is 14 amino acids. Trimming pared 2 bases from V and 4 bases from J, leaving 12 bases between. Germline-derived CDR1 and CDR2 are GTSNPN and SVGIG (reference sequence). The DNA of the CDR3 is TGTGCCTGGAGTCGGAGTTACCCTTACAATGAGCAGTTCTTC. Its protein product is CAWSRSYPYNEQFF.

The chain couples TRBV29-1 to TRBJ2-1; D not certain. V was cut by 3 bases and J by 2 bases, with 5 bases left in between. Looked up from germline, CDR1 is SQVTM and CDR2 is ANQGSEA. This CDR3 comprises 12 residues. The CDR3 region has the DNA TGCAGCGTTGAGAGTACCTACAATGAGCAGTTCTTC. Its protein product is CSVESTYNEQFF.

The gene calls are TRBV7-9 and TRBJ1-2; 7 nucleotides line up with TRBD1. Germline CDR1 and CDR2: SEHNR and FQNEAQ (reference sequence). The trim removed 5 bases at V and 1 base at J, leaving 1 base unmatched. This CDR3 has 13 amino acids. The CDR3, as DNA: TGTGCCAGCAGCGGGACAGTTAACTATGGCTACACCTTC. It is translated as CASSGTVNYGYTF.

This chain links TRBV19 with TRBJ2-1; D might be TRBD2 (6 bases). The CDR3 runs 14 residues. Germline V lookup: CDR1 LNHDA, CDR2 SQIVND (reference sequence). Trimming removed 9 bases at V and 4 bases at J, with 16 bases between. CDR3 DNA sequence: TGTGCCAGCTCCTTGGGGCGGGAATACAATGAGCAGTTCTTC. This sequence encodes CASSLGREYNEQFF.

This clone showed up just once. V and J are TRBV6-6 and TRBJ2-3; D possibly corresponds to TRBD2 (5 bases). The CDR3 runs to 14 residues. From germline, CDR1 is MNHNY and CDR2 SVGAGI (reference sequence). Trimming removed 5 bases from V and 2 bases from J, with 11 bases in between. For the CDR3, the DNA is TGTGCCAGCAGTAACAGCGGAAACACAGATACGCAGTATTTT. As protein: CASSNSGNTDTQYF.

The V call is TRBV18, the J call TRBJ2-3; weak D call: TRBD1 (5 bases). The CDR3 contains 13 residues. The ends were cut back, 4 bases at V and 9 bases at J, with 14 bases in the middle. CDR1 and CDR2 from the germline V gene are KGHSH and LQKENI. The CDR3 DNA sequence: TGTGCCAGCTCACTCGCCCTACAGGAAACGCAGTATTTT. This encodes CASSLALQETQYF.

This sequence joins TRBV5-1 and TRBJ2-7; TRBD1 matches 11 bases. Germline loops: CDR1 SGHRS, CDR2 YFSETQ. The CDR3 runs 14 residues. V was pared by 3 bases and J by 4 bases, with 3 bases of the junction left unmatched. CDR3 sequence (DNA): TGCGCCAGCAGCTGGACAGGGGGCAGGTACGAGCAGTACTTC. This encodes CASSWTGGRYEQYF.

V usage is TRBV6-1 and J usage is TRBJ2-4; a possible D gene is TRBD2 (6 bases). Per germline, CDR1 MNHNS and CDR2 SASEGT. The CDR3 runs 13 residues. V was trimmed by 3 bases and J by 8 bases, leaving 11 bases between them. The CDR3 loop reads CASSDRGTDIQYF. The CDR3 DNA sequence: TGTGCCAGCAGTGATCGGGGGACGGACATTCAGTACTTC.

In DNA form, the CDR3 reads TGTGCCAGCAGCCGATTAGGGGGAGCGCAGCCCCAGCATTTT. It specifies CASSRLGGAQPQHF. The genes are TRBV2 and TRBJ1-5; a weak D match, TRBD1 (6 bases). The ends were cut back, 6 bases at V and 7 bases at J, with 16 bases in the middle. The CDR3 contains 14 residues. Germline lookup yields CDR1 SNHLY and CDR2 FYNNEI. The variable domain in full, with the rest retrieved from reference TRBV2 and TRBJ1-5, is EPEVTQTPSHQVTQMGQEVILRCVPISNHLYFYWYRQILGQKVEFLVSFYNNEISEKSEIFDDQFSVERPDGSNFTLKIRSTKLEDSAMYFCASSRLGGAQPQHFGDGTRLSIL.

This rearrangement joins TRBV10-2 to TRBJ2-3, with a tentative D call TRBD2 (5 bases). Trimming took off 2 bases at V and 0 bases at J, with 9 bases between the two ends. Germline CDR1 and CDR2: WSHSY and SAAADI. The CDR3 is 15 amino acids. The CDR3 sequence is CASSENSASTDTQYF. In nucleotides, the CDR3 is TGCGCCAGCAGTGAGAATAGCGCAAGCACAGATACGCAGTATTTT.

The chain combines TRBV19 with TRBJ2-5; 7 bases line up with TRBD1. The CDR3 is 16 residues long. The junction had 7 bases not matched to a gene; V was cut back by 3 bases and J by 0 bases. Germline values: CDR1 LNHDA, CDR2 SQIVND (reference sequence). This CDR3 reads CASSMGTVSYQETQYF. In nucleotides, the CDR3 is TGTGCCAGTAGTATGGGGACAGTCTCGTACCAAGAGACCCAGTACTTC.